The rows below give T cell receptor beta chains drawn from one sample of a study of beta chain features in type 1 diabetes. The assay was immunoSEQ multiplex PCR, and TCRdb's table has in-frame clones only and misses some. The repertoire consists of almost 250,000 clones, with 13% to 15% occurring once and the leading ten covering around 0.025%. The sequencing input was naive CD4+ T cells from blood. Source of these receptors: a woman aged 40 to 50 in good health. The CDR3 runs from the conserved cysteine through the conserved F or W. A D gene is named only where the DNA matches it firmly. The size of a clone is reported for some rows only, either as once, few or many, or as a class for expanded clones.

cdr3_aa cdr3_nt d_call clone_size j_call v_call
CASSTVDTQYF TGCGCCAGCAGCACGGTGGATACGCAGTATTTT - many TRBJ2-3 TRBV4-3
CASSNQGPGANVLTF TGTGCCAGCAGTAACCAGGGCCCTGGGGCCAACGTCCTGACTTTC - few TRBJ2-6 TRBV6-4
CATSRDRAINYGYTF TGTGCCACCAGCAGAGACAGGGCCATAAACTATGGCTACACCTTC - - TRBJ1-2 TRBV15
CASSLDRDGKRKQYF TGTGCCAGCAGTTTAGACAGGGATGGGAAAAGGAAGCAGTACTTC TRBD1 - TRBJ2-7 TRBV27
CASSPQGAQYNEQFF TGTGCCAGCAGCCCCCAGGGGGCCCAATACAATGAGCAGTTCTTC TRBD1 few TRBJ2-1 TRBV27
CASSLVQGTDTQYF TGTGCCAGCAGCTTAGTCCAGGGCACAGATACGCAGTATTTT - - TRBJ2-3 TRBV7-2
CASSQGQGENSNQPQHF TGTGCCAGCAGCCAAGGACAGGGGGAGAATAGCAATCAGCCCCAGCATTTT TRBD1 - TRBJ1-5 TRBV4-2
CASRTGNPDTQYF TGTGCCAGCCGGACAGGGAATCCAGATACGCAGTATTTT TRBD1 - TRBJ2-3 TRBV19
CASNPSGGITYEQYF TGTGCCAGCAATCCTAGCGGGGGGATTACCTACGAGCAGTACTTC TRBD2 - TRBJ2-7 TRBV2
CASTPLQGPYGYTF TGTGCCAGCACACCCCTACAGGGCCCCTATGGCTACACCTTC - - TRBJ1-2 TRBV6-5
CASSPRTSWENEQYF TGCGCCAGCAGCCCACGGACTAGCTGGGAGAACGAGCAGTACTTC TRBD2 - TRBJ2-7 TRBV5-1